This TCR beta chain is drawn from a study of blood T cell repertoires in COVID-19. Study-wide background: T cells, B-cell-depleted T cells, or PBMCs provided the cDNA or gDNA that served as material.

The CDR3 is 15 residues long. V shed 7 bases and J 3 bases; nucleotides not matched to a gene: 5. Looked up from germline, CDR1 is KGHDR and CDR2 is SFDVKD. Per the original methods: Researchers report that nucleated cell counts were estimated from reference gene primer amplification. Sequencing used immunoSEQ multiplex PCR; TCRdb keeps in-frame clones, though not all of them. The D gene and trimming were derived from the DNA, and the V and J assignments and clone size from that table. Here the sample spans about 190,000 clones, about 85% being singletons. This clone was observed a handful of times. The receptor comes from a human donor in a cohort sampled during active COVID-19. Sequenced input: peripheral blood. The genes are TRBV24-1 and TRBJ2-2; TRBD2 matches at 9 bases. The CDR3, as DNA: TGTGCCACCAGAGGGGCTAGCGGGGACACCGGGGAGCTGTTTTTT. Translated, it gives CATRGASGDTGELFF.